This T cell receptor (beta chain) emerged from a study of T cell changes during pregnancy in multiple sclerosis. The protocol was immunoSEQ multiplex PCR, while the TCRdb copy is restricted to in-frame clones and leaves out a portion. Among approximately 60,000 clones, approximately 90% were seen once, and the ten largest hold around 3.5%. Germline assignment: CDR1 SNHLY and CDR2 FYNNEI. Between the trimmed V and J ends, which lost 2 bases and 7 bases, there was a span of 14 bases. The CDR3 covers 15 residues. The clonotype was recovered from a female donor in good health, enrolled as a control in a pregnancy study. Sequences were derived from peripheral blood, sampled after pregnancy. V and J are TRBV2 and TRBJ1-4; tentatively, D is TRBD1 (6 bases). CDR3 amino acids: CASSETGMVVEKLFF. The CDR3 coding sequence is TGTGCCAGCAGTGAAACAGGGATGGTGGTTGAAAAACTGTTTTTT. The variable domain in full, completed from reference TRBV2 and TRBJ1-4, reads EPEVTQTPSHQVTQMGQEVILRCVPISNHLYFYWYRQILGQKVEFLVSFYNNEISEKSEIFDDQFSVERPDGSNFTLKIRSTKLEDSAMYFCASSETGMVVEKLFFGSGTQLSVL.